Shown below are 5 T cell receptor beta chains from a single sample sequenced in a study of shared clonotypes between healthy human individuals. Using immunoSEQ multiplex PCR, the repertoire was profiled, and TCRdb retains in-frame clones only, with some absent. Of millions of clones listed, roughly 94% are singletons. Material: naive CD4+ T cells sorted from blood. As to subset: CD45RA+ positively selected. These receptors were collected from a man aged 18 to 35 in good health.

The rearrangement uses TRBV5-6 and TRBJ1-2; D perhaps matches TRBD1 (5 bases). CDR1 and CDR2 (germline): SGHDT, YYEEEE. Trimming took off 0 bases at V and 7 bases at J, with 13 bases between the two ends. The CDR3 is 14 residues long. CDR3 nucleotide sequence: TGTGCCAGCAGCTTGGAGGACATCTCCTTTGGCTACACCTTC. This gives the protein CASSLEDISFGYTF.

This rearrangement joins TRBV6-5 to TRBJ2-7; TRBD2 might be the D (6 bases). CDR3 size: 15 residues. Deletions cut 5 bases from V and 3 bases from J, with 17 bases between. Germline values: CDR1 MNHEY, CDR2 SVGAGI. This CDR3 is CASSTGGGMIYEQYF. CDR3 in DNA: TGTGCCAGCAGTACCGGTGGAGGGATGATCTACGAGCAGTACTTC.

The chain links TRBV6-5 to TRBJ1-3, with no clear D. V lost 0 bases and J 2 bases, leaving 8 bases between the germline ends. The V gene's germline CDR1 is MNHEY and CDR2 SVGAGI. This CDR3 region has 15 residues. CDR3 coding DNA: TGTGCCAGCAGTTACTCCCTCTCGACTGGAAACACCATATATTTT. Protein product: CASSYSLSTGNTIYF.

In regard to this clone: Other DNA variants within this sample encode the same CDR3. The V gene is TRBV18, the J gene TRBJ2-5; D unresolved. Deletions cut 3 bases from V and 4 bases from J, with 9 bases between. The CDR3 has 13 amino acids. Germline V gene lookup returns CDR1 KGHSH and CDR2 LQKENI. DNA of the CDR3: TGTGCCAGCTCACCCGCCGTGGGAGAGACCCAGTACTTC. Translation gives CASSPAVGETQYF.

The rearrangement links TRBV23-1 to TRBJ1-6; maybe TRBD1 (5 bases). TRBV23-1 is reported as an ORF; its role is uncertain. The CDR3 runs 16 residues. The V gene lost 0 bases and the J gene lost 8 bases, with 14 bases spanning the gap. The CDR3 spells CASSQSVREPDSPLHF. In DNA form, the CDR3 reads TGCGCCAGCAGTCAATCGGTCAGGGAGCCGGATTCACCCCTCCACTTT.